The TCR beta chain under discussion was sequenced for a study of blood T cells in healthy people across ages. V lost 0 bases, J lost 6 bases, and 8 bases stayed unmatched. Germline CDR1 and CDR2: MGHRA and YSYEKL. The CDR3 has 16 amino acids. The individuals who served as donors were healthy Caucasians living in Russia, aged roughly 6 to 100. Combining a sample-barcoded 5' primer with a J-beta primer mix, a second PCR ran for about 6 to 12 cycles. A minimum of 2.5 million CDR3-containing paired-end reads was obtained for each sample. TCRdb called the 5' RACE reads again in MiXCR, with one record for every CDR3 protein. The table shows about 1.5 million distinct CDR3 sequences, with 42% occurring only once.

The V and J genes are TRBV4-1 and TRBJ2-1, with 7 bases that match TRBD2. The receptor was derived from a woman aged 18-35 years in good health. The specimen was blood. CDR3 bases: TGCGCCAGCAGCCAAGATGTAGCGGGTGGTTCCAATGAGCAGTTCTTC. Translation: CASSQDVAGGSNEQFF.